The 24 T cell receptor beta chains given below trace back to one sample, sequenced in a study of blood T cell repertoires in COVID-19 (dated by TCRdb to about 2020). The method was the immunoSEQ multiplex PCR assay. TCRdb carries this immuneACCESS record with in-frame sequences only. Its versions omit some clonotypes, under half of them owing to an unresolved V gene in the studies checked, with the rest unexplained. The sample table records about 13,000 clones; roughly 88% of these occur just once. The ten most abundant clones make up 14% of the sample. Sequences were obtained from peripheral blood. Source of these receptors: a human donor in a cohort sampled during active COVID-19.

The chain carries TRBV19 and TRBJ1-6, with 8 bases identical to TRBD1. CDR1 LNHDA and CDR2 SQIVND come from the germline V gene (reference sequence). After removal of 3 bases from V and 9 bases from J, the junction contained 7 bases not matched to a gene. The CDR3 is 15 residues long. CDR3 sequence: CASSIRGPGGSPLHF. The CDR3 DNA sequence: TGTGCCAGTAGTATCAGGGGGCCCGGAGGTTCACCCCTCCACTTT.

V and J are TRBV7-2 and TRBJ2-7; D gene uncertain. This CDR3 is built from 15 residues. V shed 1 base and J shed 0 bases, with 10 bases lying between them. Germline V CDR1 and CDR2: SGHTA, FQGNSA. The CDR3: CASSLVVASSYEQYF. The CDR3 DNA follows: TGTGCCAGCAGCTTAGTCGTAGCTAGCTCCTACGAGCAGTACTTC.

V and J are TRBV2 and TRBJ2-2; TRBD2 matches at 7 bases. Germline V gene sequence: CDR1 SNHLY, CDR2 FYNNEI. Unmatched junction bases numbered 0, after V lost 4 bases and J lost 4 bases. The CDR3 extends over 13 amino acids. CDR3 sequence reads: CASSGEGTGELFF. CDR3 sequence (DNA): TGTGCCAGCAGTGGGGAGGGCACCGGGGAGCTGTTTTTT.

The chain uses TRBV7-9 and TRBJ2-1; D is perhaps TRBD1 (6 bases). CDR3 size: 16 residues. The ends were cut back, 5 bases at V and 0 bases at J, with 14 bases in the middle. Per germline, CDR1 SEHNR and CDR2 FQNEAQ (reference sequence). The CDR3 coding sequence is TGTGCCAGCAGCACGCGGACAGCAAGCTCCTACAATGAGCAGTTCTTC. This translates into CASSTRTASSYNEQFF.

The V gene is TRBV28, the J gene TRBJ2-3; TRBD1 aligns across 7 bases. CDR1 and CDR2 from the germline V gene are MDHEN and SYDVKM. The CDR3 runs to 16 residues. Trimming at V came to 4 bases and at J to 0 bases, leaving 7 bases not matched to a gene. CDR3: CASSYNRDSSTDTQYF. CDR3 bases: TGTGCCAGCAGTTATAACCGGGACAGCAGCACAGATACGCAGTATTTT.

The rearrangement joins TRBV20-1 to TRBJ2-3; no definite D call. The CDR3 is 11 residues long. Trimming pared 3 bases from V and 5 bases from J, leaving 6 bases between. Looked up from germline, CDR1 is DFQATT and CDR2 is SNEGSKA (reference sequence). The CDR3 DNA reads TGCAGTGCTAGTTCTGTAGATACGCAGTATTTT. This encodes CSASSVDTQYF.

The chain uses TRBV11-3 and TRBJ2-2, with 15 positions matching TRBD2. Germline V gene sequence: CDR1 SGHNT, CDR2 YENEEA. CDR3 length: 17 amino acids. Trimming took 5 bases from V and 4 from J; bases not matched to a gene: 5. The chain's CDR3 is CASSRTSGGAVTGELFF. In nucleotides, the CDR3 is TGTGCCAGCAGCAGGACTAGCGGGGGGGCTGTCACCGGGGAGCTGTTTTTT.

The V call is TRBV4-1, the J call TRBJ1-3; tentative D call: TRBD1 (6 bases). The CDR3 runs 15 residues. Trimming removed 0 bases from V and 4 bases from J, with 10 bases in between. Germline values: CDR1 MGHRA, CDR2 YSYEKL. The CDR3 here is CASSQDRGTGNTIYF. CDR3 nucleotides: TGCGCCAGCAGCCAAGATAGGGGGACGGGAAACACCATATATTTT.

Written as DNA, the CDR3 is TGTGCCAGCAGCCAAGTGAGTAGCAGGGGGACTAGATCGAGCGAGCAGTACTTC. It codes for CASSQVSSRGTRSSEQYF. The genes are TRBV3-1 (or the pseudogene TRBV3-2) and TRBJ2-7, with TRBD2 as a possible D gene (8 bases). This CDR3 contains 18 residues. The V end was cut by 1 base, the J end by 6 bases, with 25 bases between. Germline V gene sequence: CDR1 LGHDT, CDR2 YNNKEL (reference sequence).

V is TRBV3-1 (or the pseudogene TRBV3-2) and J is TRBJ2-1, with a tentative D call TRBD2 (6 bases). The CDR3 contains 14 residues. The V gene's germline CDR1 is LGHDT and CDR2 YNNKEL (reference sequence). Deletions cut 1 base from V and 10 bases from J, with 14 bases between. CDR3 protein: CASSQGGDTGEQFF. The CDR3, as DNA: TGTGCCAGCAGCCAAGGCGGGGATACGGGGGAGCAGTTCTTC.

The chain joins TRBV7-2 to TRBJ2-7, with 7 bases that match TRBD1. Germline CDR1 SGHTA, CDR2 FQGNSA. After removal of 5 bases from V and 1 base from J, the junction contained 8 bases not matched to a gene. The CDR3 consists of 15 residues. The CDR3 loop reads CASSSPGTASYEQYF. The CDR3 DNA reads TGTGCCAGCAGCAGCCCAGGGACAGCATCCTACGAGCAGTACTTC.

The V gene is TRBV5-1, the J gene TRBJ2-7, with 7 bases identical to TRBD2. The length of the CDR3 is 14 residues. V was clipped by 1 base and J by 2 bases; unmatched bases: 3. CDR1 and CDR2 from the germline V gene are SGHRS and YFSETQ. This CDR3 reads CASSLRSGTYEQYF. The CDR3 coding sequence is TGCGCCAGCAGCTTGAGGAGCGGGACCTACGAGCAGTACTTC.

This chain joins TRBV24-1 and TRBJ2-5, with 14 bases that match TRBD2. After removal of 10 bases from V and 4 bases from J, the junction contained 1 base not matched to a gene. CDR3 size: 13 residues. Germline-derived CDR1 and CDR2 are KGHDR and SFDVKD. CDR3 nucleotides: TGTGCCACGGGACTAGCGGGAGTAGAGACCCAGTACTTC. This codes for CATGLAGVETQYF.

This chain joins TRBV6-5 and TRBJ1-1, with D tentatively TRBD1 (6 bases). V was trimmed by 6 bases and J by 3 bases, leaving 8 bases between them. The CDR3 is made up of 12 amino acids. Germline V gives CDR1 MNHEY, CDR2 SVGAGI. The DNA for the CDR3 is TGTGCCAGCAGGGACAGTCACACTGAAGCTTTCTTT. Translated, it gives CASRDSHTEAFF.

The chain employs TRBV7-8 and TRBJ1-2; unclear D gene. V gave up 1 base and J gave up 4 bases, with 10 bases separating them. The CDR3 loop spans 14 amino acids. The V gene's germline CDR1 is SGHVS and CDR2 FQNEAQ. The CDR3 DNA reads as TGTGCCAGCAGCTTAGACACAGCTATCTATGGCTACACCTTC. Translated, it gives CASSLDTAIYGYTF.

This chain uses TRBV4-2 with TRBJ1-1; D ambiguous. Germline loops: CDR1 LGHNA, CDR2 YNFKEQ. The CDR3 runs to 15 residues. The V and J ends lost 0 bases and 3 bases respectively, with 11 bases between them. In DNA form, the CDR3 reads TGTGCCAGCAGCCAAGATGATCGTCGAGACACTGAAGCTTTCTTT. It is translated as CASSQDDRRDTEAFF.

The CDR3 DNA follows: TGTGCCAGCAGTTTCCCGGGACAGGTGTCCAATGAGCAGTTCTTC. It translates to CASSFPGQVSNEQFF. V usage is TRBV28 and J usage is TRBJ2-1, with 8 nucleotides matching TRBD1. CDR3 length equals 15 residues. V was clipped by 3 bases and J by 6 bases; unmatched bases: 7. Germline V CDR1 and CDR2: MDHEN, SYDVKM.

CDR3 nucleotides: TGTGCCAGTAGGGCCGGGACAGGGAGTGGTCAGCCCCAGCATTTT. Translated, it gives CASRAGTGSGQPQHF. The chain links TRBV19 to TRBJ1-5, with 9 bases lining up with TRBD1. J lost 6 bases, V lost 6 bases, and 9 bases had no gene match. This CDR3 region has 15 residues. Germline V gene sequence: CDR1 LNHDA, CDR2 SQIVND (reference sequence).

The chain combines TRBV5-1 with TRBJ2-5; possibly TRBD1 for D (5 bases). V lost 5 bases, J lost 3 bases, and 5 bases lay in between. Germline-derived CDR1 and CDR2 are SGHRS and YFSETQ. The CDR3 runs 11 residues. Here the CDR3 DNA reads TGCGCCAGCAGACAGGAAGAGACCCAGTACTTC. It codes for CASRQEETQYF.

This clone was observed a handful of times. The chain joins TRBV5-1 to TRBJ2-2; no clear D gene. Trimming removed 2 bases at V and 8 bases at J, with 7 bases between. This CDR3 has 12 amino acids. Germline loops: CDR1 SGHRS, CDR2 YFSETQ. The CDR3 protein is CASSLELGELFF. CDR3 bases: TGCGCCAGCAGCTTAGAACTTGGGGAGCTGTTTTTT. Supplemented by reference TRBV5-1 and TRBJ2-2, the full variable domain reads KAGVTQTPRYLIKTRGQQVTLSCSPISGHRSVSWYQQTPGQGLQFLFEYFSETQRNKGNFPGRFSGRQFSNSRSEMNVSTLELGDSALYLCASSLELGELFFGEGSRLTVL.

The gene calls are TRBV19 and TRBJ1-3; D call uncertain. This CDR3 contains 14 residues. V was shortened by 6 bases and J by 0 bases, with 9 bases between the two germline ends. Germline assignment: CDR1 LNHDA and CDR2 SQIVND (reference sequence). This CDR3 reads CASRPGSSGNTIYF. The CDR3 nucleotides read TGTGCCAGTAGACCAGGAAGCTCTGGAAACACCATATATTTT.

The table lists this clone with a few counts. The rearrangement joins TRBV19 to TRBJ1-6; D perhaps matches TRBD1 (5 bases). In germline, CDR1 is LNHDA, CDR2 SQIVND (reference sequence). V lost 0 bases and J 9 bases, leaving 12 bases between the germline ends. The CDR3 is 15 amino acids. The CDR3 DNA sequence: TGTGCCAGTAGTATAGACGGGGGTTCGAGTTCACCCCTCCACTTT. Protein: CASSIDGGSSSPLHF.

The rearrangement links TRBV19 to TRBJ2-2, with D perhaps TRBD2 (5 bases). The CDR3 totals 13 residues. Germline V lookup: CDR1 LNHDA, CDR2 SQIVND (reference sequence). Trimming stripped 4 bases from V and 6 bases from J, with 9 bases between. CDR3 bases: TGTGCCAGTAGTACTTCGAGGGCCGGGGAGCTGTTTTTT. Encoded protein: CASSTSRAGELFF.

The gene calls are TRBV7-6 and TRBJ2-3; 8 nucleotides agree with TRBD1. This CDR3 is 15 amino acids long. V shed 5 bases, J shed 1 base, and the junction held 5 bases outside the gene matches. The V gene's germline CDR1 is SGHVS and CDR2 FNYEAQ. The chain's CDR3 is CASSPRQGRTDTQYF. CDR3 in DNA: TGTGCCAGCAGCCCTCGACAGGGGCGCACAGATACGCAGTATTTT.